Listed here are 10 T cell receptor beta chains from one sample, sequenced in a study of regulatory T cells in long-lasting Graves disease. The sample's time point: newly diagnosed GD, antithyroid drugs for less than 3 months. The TCR library was prepared using RNA isolated from PBMCs. The TCR beta library used iRepertoire HTBI primers with Arm-PCR amplification of CDR3. One entry per CDR3 protein results from TCRdb running MiXCR on the multiplex PCR reads. This sample has 560,000 or so distinct CDR3 sequences; more than 15% occur once, and the top ten carry around 13%. This sample was shared with a second study, whose subject was T cells in Graves' hyperthyroidism and ophthalmopathy.

Sequencing used peripheral blood mononuclear cells (PBMCs), obtained at new diagnosis, from a patient treated with antithyroid drugs. The source of these receptors is a man between 18 and 35 years old with Graves disease.

The chain combines TRBV6-1 with TRBJ2-2; 9 nucleotides line up with TRBD2. V dropped 11 bases and J dropped 2; count of bases not matched to a gene: 3. The CDR3 covers 13 residues. Germline assignment: CDR1 MNHNS and CDR2 SASEGT. CDR3 DNA sequence: TGTGCCGGGCTAGCGGGAAACACCGGGGAGCTGTTTTTT. It codes for CAGLAGNTGELFF.

Ten or more counts support this clonotype. This rearrangement joins TRBV12-3 or TRBV12-4 to TRBJ2-1; TRBD2 matches at 10 bases. The J segment lost 6 bases and the V segment lost 6 bases, leaving 8 bases of the junction unmatched. The length of the CDR3 is 15 residues. The CDR3 DNA reads TGTGCCAGCAGCTTCCGACTAGCGGGCTTCAATGAGCAGTTCTTC. Its protein product is CASSFRLAGFNEQFF.

This clonotype came up a few times. The chain links TRBV10-3 to TRBJ1-2, with a tentative D call TRBD1 (5 bases). V lost 0 bases, J lost 4 bases, and 9 bases lay in between. The CDR3 has 14 amino acids. Germline V lookup: CDR1 ENHRY, CDR2 SYGVKD. The CDR3 sequence is CAISESGGIYGYTF. DNA of the CDR3: TGTGCCATCAGTGAGTCCGGGGGTATCTATGGCTACACCTTC.

Comment on this clonotype: This probably arose from a read error, given a far larger clone one base away. The chain combines TRBV11-2 with TRBJ2-7; TRBD2 matches 9 bases. Germline trimming cut 10 bases from V and 7 bases from J; bases unmatched to any gene: 17. CDR1 and CDR2 (germline): SGHAT, FQNNGV. The CDR3 spans 15 residues. The CDR3 coding sequence is TGTGCCACCGCTCCGCTAGCGGGAACGTACAATGAGCAGTACTTC. As protein: CATAPLAGTYNEQYF.

This clonotype was recorded a few times. The CDR3 nucleotides read TGTGCCAGCAGTGCCCGACAGGGGATCGTAGTTGAAGCTTTCTTT. This codes for CASSARQGIVVEAFF. The genes are TRBV6-1 and TRBJ1-1, with TRBD1 matching 8 bases. J lost 7 bases, V lost 4 bases, and 11 bases had no gene match. Germline assignment: CDR1 MNHNS and CDR2 SASEGT. This CDR3 has 15 residues.

This clonotype was counted at least ten times. The chain links TRBV20-1 to TRBJ1-1, with D unresolved. The germline CDR1 and CDR2 sequences are DFQATT and SNEGSKA (reference sequence). Trimming left V 0 bases short and J 0 bases short, with 8 bases between. The CDR3 contains 14 residues. The CDR3 coding sequence is TGCAGTGCTAGAGACGACGGCTTGAACACTGAAGCTTTCTTT. Its protein product is CSARDDGLNTEAFF.

As concerns this clonotype: A much larger clone lies a single base off, so this may be a read error. J is TRBJ1-2 and V is TRBV11-1, with D hard to call. Deletions cut 7 bases from V and 6 bases from J, with 18 bases between. The CDR3 sequence is 14 residues long. Germline V gene lookup returns CDR1 SGHAT and CDR2 FQDESV (reference sequence). Here the CDR3 DNA reads TGTGCCAGCACCTCGGTTAACACCTCTGATGGCTACACCTTC. It is translated as CASTSVNTSDGYTF.

At least ten counts were recorded for this clonotype. J is TRBJ2-7 and V is TRBV2; D call uncertain. Deletions cut 6 bases from V and 4 bases from J, with 7 bases between. The CDR3 has 11 residues. Germline V gene data show CDR1 as SNHLY and CDR2 as FYNNEI. The DNA for the CDR3 is TGTGCCAGCAGAAGTCAATACGAGCAGTACTTC. Protein product: CASRSQYEQYF.

This rearrangement joins TRBV14 to TRBJ2-7; D remains ambiguous. V was pared by 3 bases and J by 6 bases, with 15 bases between. The CDR3 is made up of 14 amino acids. Germline V gene sequence: CDR1 SGHDN, CDR2 FVKESK. In DNA form, the CDR3 reads TGTGCCAGCAGCCAGGTCAGACTTACGGGCGAGCAGTACTTC. This encodes CASSQVRLTGEQYF.

V and J are TRBV4-1 and TRBJ2-3; TRBD2 agrees at 7 bases. CDR1 and CDR2 (germline): MGHRA, YSYEKL. The V and J ends lost 0 bases and 2 bases, in that order; junction bases with no gene match: 8. CDR3 length: 17 amino acids. The DNA for the CDR3 is TGCGCCAGCAGCCAAGAACCTGCTAGCGGTTACACAGATACGCAGTATTTT. This translates into CASSQEPASGYTDTQYF.